Detailed here is one TCR beta chain. The data were obtained in a study of technical replicates of blood from a handful of donors. The protocol was immunoSEQ multiplex PCR, while the TCRdb copy is restricted to in-frame clones and leaves out a portion. The sample consists of tens of thousands of clones, over 90% of them appearing once. Input material: PBMCs. The source is a human donor in good health. Some clones in this sample may be carry-over from other donors' samples.

CDR3 sequence reads: CASSQDRQGIDTQYF. The CDR3 nucleotides read TGCGCCAGCAGCCAAGATCGACAGGGGATAGATACGCAGTATTTT. V and J are TRBV4-3 and TRBJ2-3; 8 positions agree with TRBD1. The CDR3 is 15 residues long. Germline CDR1 LGHNA, CDR2 YSLEER. V dropped 0 bases and J dropped 5; count of bases not matched to a gene: 4.